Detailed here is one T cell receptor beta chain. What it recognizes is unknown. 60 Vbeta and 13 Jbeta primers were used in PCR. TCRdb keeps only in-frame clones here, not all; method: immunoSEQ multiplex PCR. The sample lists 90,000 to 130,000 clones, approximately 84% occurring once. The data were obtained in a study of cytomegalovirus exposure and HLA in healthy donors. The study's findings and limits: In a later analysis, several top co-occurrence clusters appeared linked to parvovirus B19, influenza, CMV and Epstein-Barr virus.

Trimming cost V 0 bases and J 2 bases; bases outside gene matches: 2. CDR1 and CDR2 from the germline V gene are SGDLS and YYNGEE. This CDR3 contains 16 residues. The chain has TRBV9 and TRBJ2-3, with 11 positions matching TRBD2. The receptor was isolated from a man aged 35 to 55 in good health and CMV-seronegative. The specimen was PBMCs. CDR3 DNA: TGTGCCAGCAGCGTAGGGACTAGCGGGCTCACAGATACGCAGTATTTT. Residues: CASSVGTSGLTDTQYF.